These 14 T cell receptor beta chains were all obtained from the same sample, sequenced in a study of graft-versus-host responses after intestinal transplantation. Clones were read by immunoSEQ multiplex PCR, and TCRdb kept only the in-frame ones, dropping some. The repertoire has almost 70,000 clones, roughly 89% of them found once; the top ten carry 6.5% to 8.5%. The specimen comprised bone marrow, sampled 700 to 750 days after intestinal transplantation. The source is a human patient who received an intestinal transplant, so some T cells may come from the graft donor.

The V call is TRBV6-6, the J call TRBJ2-7, with D perhaps TRBD2 (6 bases). In germline, CDR1 is MNHNY, CDR2 SVGAGI (reference sequence). The CDR3 has 15 amino acids. Between the trimmed V and J ends, which lost 1 base and 0 bases, there was a span of 10 bases. The CDR3 bases are TGTGCCAGCAGTTACTGGGGGGTCGGCTCCTACGAGCAGTACTTC. Residues: CASSYWGVGSYEQYF.

The rearrangement uses TRBV18 and TRBJ2-5; 7 nucleotides match TRBD1. TRBJ2-7 matches the DNA end more closely, so the J call is doubtful. There are 15 residues in the CDR3. CDR1 is KGHSH, CDR2 LQKENI, per germline. CDR3 in amino acids: CASSPTGVNSYEQYF. The DNA of the CDR3 is TGTGCCAGCTCACCAACAGGGGTCAACTCCTACGAGCAGTACTTC.

The rearrangement uses TRBV7-3 and TRBJ1-6; the D is unclear. In germline, CDR1 is SGHTA, CDR2 FQGTGA. V lost 0 bases and J lost 7, with 10 bases in between. This CDR3 is 15 amino acids long. CDR3 region: CASSLTGALNSPLHF. CDR3 coding DNA: TGTGCCAGCAGCTTAACTGGCGCCTTGAATTCACCCCTCCACTTT. Supplemented by reference TRBV7-3 and TRBJ1-6, the full variable domain reads GAGVSQTPSNKVTEKGKYVELRCDPISGHTALYWYRQSLGQGPEFLIYFQGTGAADDSGLPNDRFFAVRPEGSVSTLKIQRTERGDSAVYLCASSLTGALNSPLHFGNGTRLTVT.

The chain links TRBV5-6 to TRBJ2-7; D is uncertain. The V gene lost 1 base and the J gene lost 6 bases, with 11 bases spanning the gap. The CDR3 totals 13 residues. Looked up from germline, CDR1 is SGHDT and CDR2 is YYEEEE. CDR3 bases: TGTGCCAGCAGCTTGTTGACTCGGCCCGAGCAGTACTTC. Amino acid sequence: CASSLLTRPEQYF.

This chain joins TRBV18 and TRBJ1-5; TRBD1 matches at 8 bases. CDR1 is KGHSH, CDR2 LQKENI, per germline. V gave up 3 bases and J gave up 5 bases; unmatched junction bases: 3. This CDR3 has 14 amino acids. The CDR3 reads CASSPQGADQPQHF. CDR3 in DNA: TGTGCCAGCTCACCGCAGGGGGCCGATCAGCCCCAGCATTTT.

This clone has only one observation. The chain employs TRBV7-3 and TRBJ2-3, with D perhaps TRBD1 (5 bases). The CDR3 has 13 residues. CDR1 and CDR2 from the germline V gene are SGHTA and FQGTGA. The V end was cut by 4 bases, the J end by 4 bases, with 9 bases between. Here the CDR3 DNA reads TGTGCCAGCAGCTCCGCAGGGTCAGATACGCAGTATTTT. This codes for CASSSAGSDTQYF. Full variable domain (remainder filled in from reference TRBV7-3 and TRBJ2-3): GAGVSQTPSNKVTEKGKYVELRCDPISGHTALYWYRQSLGQGPEFLIYFQGTGAADDSGLPNDRFFAVRPEGSVSTLKIQRTERGDSAVYLCASSSAGSDTQYFGPGTRLTVL.

This rearrangement joins TRBV6-5 to TRBJ2-1; D is ambiguous. Trimming pared 2 bases from V and 6 bases from J, leaving 8 bases between. Looked up from germline, CDR1 is MNHEY and CDR2 is SVGAGI. The CDR3 is 13 amino acids. CDR3 in amino acids: CASSYSLLNEQFF. The DNA for the CDR3 is TGTGCCAGCAGTTACAGCCTTCTCAATGAGCAGTTCTTC.

The chain uses TRBV4-1 and TRBJ2-7; weak D call: TRBD1 (6 bases). The CDR3 has 17 amino acids. Germline V gene sequence: CDR1 MGHRA, CDR2 YSYEKL. V lost 1 base, J lost 6 bases, and 22 bases lay in between. DNA of the CDR3: TGCGCCAGCAGCCAAGGCGTCCTAAAGGGCAGGGGACGCGAGCAGTACTTC. This codes for CASSQGVLKGRGREQYF.

The V and J genes are TRBV4-1 and TRBJ2-3; TRBD2 matches 16 bases. In germline, CDR1 is MGHRA, CDR2 YSYEKL. V dropped 3 bases and J dropped 1; count of bases not matched to a gene: 10. CDR3 length: 20 residues. The CDR3 spells CASSHPKGLAGGPGTDTQYF. The CDR3 coding sequence is TGCGCCAGCAGCCACCCTAAGGGACTAGCGGGAGGGCCTGGCACAGATACGCAGTATTTT.

J is TRBJ2-5 and V is TRBV30, with D possibly being TRBD2 (6 bases). This CDR3 is built from 16 residues. The germline CDR1 and CDR2 sequences are GTSNPN and SVGIG (reference sequence). The ends were cut back, 2 bases at V and 2 bases at J, with 18 bases in the middle. CDR3 sequence reads: CAWSFRLGGFQETQYF. CDR3 DNA: TGTGCCTGGAGTTTCAGACTAGGAGGGTTTCAAGAGACCCAGTACTTC. Using reference TRBV30 and TRBJ2-5 for the parts outside the CDR3, the full variable domain is SQTIHQWPATLVQPVGSPLSLECTVEGTSNPNLYWYRQAAGRGLQLLFYSVGIGQISSEVPQNLSASRPQDRQFILSSKKLLLSDSGFYLCAWSFRLGGFQETQYFGPGTRLLVL.

The rearrangement uses TRBV6-5 and TRBJ2-7, with D unresolved. Trimming removed 1 base from V and 2 bases from J, with 9 bases in between. The CDR3 has 14 residues. Germline CDR1 MNHEY, CDR2 SVGAGI. The CDR3 nucleotides read TGTGCCAGCAGTTACTTTGTTGGCGCCTACGAGCAGTACTTC. This sequence encodes CASSYFVGAYEQYF.

The rearrangement joins TRBV20-1 to TRBJ2-7; unclear D gene. V dropped 6 bases and J dropped 13 bases, with 10 bases sitting between them. This CDR3 has 8 residues. In germline, CDR1 is DFQATT, CDR2 SNEGSKA (reference sequence). CDR3 in amino acids: CSAPPSYF. CDR3 DNA sequence: TGCAGTGCGCCTCCCTCTTACTTC.

The chain carries TRBV5-1 and TRBJ2-5; TRBD2 is a possible D gene (6 bases). CDR3 length: 15 amino acids. The germline gives CDR1 SGHRS, CDR2 YFSETQ. The V end was cut by 0 bases, the J end by 2 bases, with 11 bases between. CDR3 amino acids: CASSLVADRQETQYF. The CDR3 bases are TGCGCCAGCAGCTTGGTAGCGGATAGACAAGAGACCCAGTACTTC.

The CDR3 nucleotides are TGTGCCAGCAGCTCTCAGGGGACTGAAGCTTTCTTT. It encodes CASSSQGTEAFF. The chain joins TRBV11-2 to TRBJ1-1, with TRBD1 as a possible D gene (6 bases). The V end lost 4 bases, the J end lost 5 bases, and 8 bases lay between the germline ends. The CDR3 is 12 amino acids. In germline, CDR1 is SGHAT, CDR2 FQNNGV.